This TCR beta chain was sequenced for a study of blood T cells in healthy people across ages. Remarks on this clonotype: Its specificity is unknown.

The study's findings and limits: A roughly linear fall in TCR beta diversity per million T cells was seen with increasing age.

Next came a second PCR, run for roughly 6 to 11 cycles, which used a sample-barcoded 5' primer along with a J-beta primer mix. TCRdb re-called the 5' RACE reads with MiXCR, one entry per CDR3 protein. The sample contains roughly 1,000,000 distinct CDR3 sequences, about 25% of which appear only once. These data also featured in a second study, about T cells of mothers and their children. That paper states: The overlap seen between related mothers and children slightly exceeded that of unrelated pairs, though not significantly.

The sequenced sample was blood. The receptor comes from a girl aged 2-10 years in good health.

CDR3 sequence: CASSQGGPGGRNEKLFF. The CDR3 DNA reads TGTGCCAGCAGCCAAGGGGGTCCAGGGGGCCGTAATGAAAAACTGTTTTTT. The chain links TRBV3-1 to TRBJ1-4; TRBD1 aligns across 8 bases. The trim removed 1 base at V and 4 bases at J, leaving 8 bases unmatched. This CDR3 has 17 amino acids. Germline lookup yields CDR1 LGHDT and CDR2 YNNKEL (reference sequence).